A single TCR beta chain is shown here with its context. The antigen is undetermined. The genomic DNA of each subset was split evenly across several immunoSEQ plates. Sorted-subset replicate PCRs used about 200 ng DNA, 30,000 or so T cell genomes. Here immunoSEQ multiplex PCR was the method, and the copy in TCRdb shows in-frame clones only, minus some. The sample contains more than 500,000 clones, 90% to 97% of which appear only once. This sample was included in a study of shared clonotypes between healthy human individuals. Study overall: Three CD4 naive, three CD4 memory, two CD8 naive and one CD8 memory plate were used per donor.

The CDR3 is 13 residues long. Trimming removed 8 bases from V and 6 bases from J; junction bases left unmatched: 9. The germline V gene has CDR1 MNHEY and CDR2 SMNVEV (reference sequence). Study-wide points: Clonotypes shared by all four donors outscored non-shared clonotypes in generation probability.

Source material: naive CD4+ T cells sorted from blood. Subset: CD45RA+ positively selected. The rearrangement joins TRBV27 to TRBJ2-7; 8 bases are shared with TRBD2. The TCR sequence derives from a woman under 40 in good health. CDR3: CASRTSGQSEQYF. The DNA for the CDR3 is TGTGCCAGCCGCACTAGCGGACAGTCCGAGCAGTACTTC.